This T cell receptor beta chain was sequenced during a study of multiple sclerosis patients with progressive multifocal leukoencephalopathy. Findings and limits, study-wide: Expanded clones at PML onset predated and persisted through natalizumab therapy.

Sequenced by immunoSEQ multiplex PCR; TCRdb stores in-frame clones only, minus some. The sample includes tens of thousands of clones, 70% to 90% of them seen just once. Turning to this clone: Its specificity is not known.

Time point described: before natalizumab initiation. T0 blood was collected before the first natalizumab infusion. Per the germline V gene, CDR1 is MDHEN and CDR2 is SYDVKM. There are 14 residues in the CDR3. V was shortened by 6 bases and J by 7 bases, with 13 bases between the two germline ends. V is TRBV28 and J is TRBJ1-6; D is possibly TRBD1 (5 bases). The specimen sequenced was PBMCs. The source is a human donor with multiple sclerosis. In DNA, the CDR3 is TGTGCCAGCAGCCGGTCGGGGGGGAATTCACCCCTCCACTTT. This codes for CASSRSGGNSPLHF.